This T cell receptor beta chain came from a study of OX40 agonist ivuxolimab in advanced cancers. With respect to the entire study: Ivuxolimab was a fully human IgG2 agonistic monoclonal antibody targeting the costimulatory receptor OX40 (CD134). The point of sequencing TCRbeta in the periphery was to test whether ivuxolimab changed TCR sequence diversity and drove clonal T-cell expansion. Patients were allowed to have had prior anti-PD-1, anti-PD-L1 or anti-CTLA-4 therapy, and less than 45% of the dose-escalation patients had previously received checkpoint inhibitors. A male proportion of about 79% and a mean age of about 60 years, ranging from roughly 23 to 85, were recorded for the dose-escalation cohort. The paper describes the monotherapy dose-escalation part (N of about 54 patients) of the phase I trial of ivuxolimab. Intravenous ivuxolimab was administered to patients every 2 weeks at six dose levels: 0.01, 0.1, 0.3, 1.5, 3 and 10 mg/kg. Partial responses were achieved by three dose-escalation patients, of whom one had hepatocellular carcinoma and two had cutaneous melanoma. Of the approximately 50 patients in dose escalation, about 20 had hepatocellular carcinoma, some 15 had melanoma, 9 had renal cell carcinoma and 9 had head and neck cancer. Results the study describes overall, beyond this receptor: Low levels of normalized T-cell clonal expansion were also seen in some nonresponding patients. Antigen specificity was not determined for the clonally expanded peripheral T cells. After ivuxolimab, expanded clones were on average more numerous among CD8+ T cells than among CD4+ T cells. In the 0.1-3.0 mg/kg groups, partial responders were among the patients with the lowest normalized peripheral clonal expansion, particularly in CD8+ T cells. At doses from 0.1 to 3.0 mg/kg, clonal expansion was seen in both CD4+ and CD8+ blood T cells between baseline and week 6.

Genomic DNA was extracted from sorted cells for sequencing of the TCRbeta CDR3 region. TCRbeta CDR3 regions were sequenced using the immunoSEQ Assay. In TCRdb, the immuneACCESS table is reduced to in-frame sequences with V and J assigned. These tables do not hold every clone; where another copy was compared, an unresolved V gene accounts for under half, and the others remain unexplained. The sample has 52,000 or so clones on record, roughly 80% of them singletons. The top ten hold approximately 3% of the sample. Patients with autoimmune disease history or receiving systemic immunosuppression were excluded from the trial. Peripheral blood for TCR sequencing was drawn from every dose cohort at baseline, at cycle 4 day 1 and at cycle 7 day 1. Samples came from an open-label, multicenter, first-in-human phase I dose-escalation trial of ivuxolimab. The trial enrolled adults with locally advanced or metastatic head and neck squamous cell, hepatocellular, melanoma or renal cell carcinoma. Before TCR sequencing, CD4+ T cells and CD8+ T cells were sorted from peripheral blood as separate populations.

The count of this clone is one. This clone's antigen is unknown. It has no much larger one-base neighbor in the sample; base qualities were not kept. The receptor was isolated from an adult with an advanced solid tumor such as melanoma, head and neck, liver or kidney cancer. The sequences come from CD4+ or CD8+ T cells sorted from blood, collected in a trial of the OX40 agonist ivuxolimab.

The CDR3 region reads CASSPSFTGTDYGYTF. The DNA is TGTGCCAGCAGTCCTTCGTTCACCGGGACAGACTATGGCTACACCTTC. The rearrangement combines TRBV5-5 with TRBJ1-2, with 7 bases matching TRBD1. The germline V gene (reference sequence) provides CDR1 SGHKS and CDR2 YYEKEE. Trimming leaves V shorter by 5 bases and J shorter by 3 bases, with the junction holding 13 bases beyond the gene matches. The CDR3 spans 16 residues, from the cysteine through the phenylalanine. CDR3 DNA only is kept here, 48 bases in frame from base 1.